This T cell receptor (beta chain) originates from a study of cytomegalovirus exposure and HLA in healthy donors (dated by TCRdb to 2015 to 2018). The study in broad terms: An earlier analysis of 550 to 700 of the donors reported 250 to 350 Gb of sequence data and some 120 million unique TCR beta sequences from roughly 200 million T cells. An early release covering some 640 HLA-typed donors comprised approximately 290 gigabases of sequencing data and tens of millions of unique TCR sequences. Among the approximately 430 genotyped donors, around 81% belonged to the genetic ancestry cluster associated with self-reported Caucasian donors. The study aimed to test whether signatures of past pathogen exposure could be identified by cataloging public T cell receptors. The study profiled the T cell repertoires of approximately 700 subjects by immunosequencing and related them to cytomegalovirus serostatus. In addition to the first cohort of 666 subjects, a separate validation cohort of 120 different subjects was used. High-throughput TCR immunosequencing, statistical association of individual TCRs with disease status, and machine learning were combined to predict cytomegalovirus infection status. A later analysis re-examined previously published TCR beta repertoires from more than 650 donors and added high-resolution HLA genotyping to investigate patterns of TCR occurrence. The later analysis used no new phenotypic data to find candidate immune exposures, relying instead on TCR beta sequences and their occurrence across donors. An earlier analysis of more than 450 of the donors used high-throughput TCR beta sequencing to judge whether each TCR beta V gene segment behaved as functional or pseudogenic. Donor age, sex, ethnicity and CMV serostatus were compiled alongside the repertoire data. In a later genetic analysis, genome-wide SNP genotypes for about three fifths of the 666 donors were used, and that subset was treated as a discovery cohort. All discovery cohort repertoires had been generated on a single sequencing platform. Class I and class II HLA loci were covered by the typing at four-digit resolution. Typing coverage varied by locus: about 629-630 donors for A, B, C, DRB1 and DQB1; more than 500 for DQA1; nearly 610 for DPA1; around 450 for DPB1. Several DR-DQ haplotypes were treated as single units for association and clustering because of strong linkage in the cohort. Among a few hundred genotyped donors of the cohort, an average of around 240,000 unique TCR beta nucleotide sequences were sequenced per donor, 15% to 20% of them non-productive. Results and caveats for the whole study, not just this receptor: According to a later analysis, TCR association rates differed among HLA loci, with DRB1 alleles showing the most associated TCRs and HLA-C alleles showing the fewest. In a later genetic analysis, a missense DCLRE1C variant was associated with V-gene and J-gene trimming of TCR beta chains, and the association was replicated in an independent cohort. In a later analysis, HLA-associated TCR beta chains showed more clonal expansion and lower generation probabilities than non-associated chains that were equally common. A few of the identified cytomegalovirus-associated TCR beta chains were confirmed in vitro to be specific for cytomegalovirus antigens. In both the original and validation cohorts, the classifier was reported to diagnose cytomegalovirus status with high specificity and sensitivity. Because the 87-base-pair reads could not distinguish some IMGT-functional V segments, including TRBV6-2 and TRBV6-3, those segments were excluded. Because counts were too low, seventeen rarely observed V segments, including chromosome 9 orphons, were excluded from the earlier analysis of 587 of the donors. A later analysis associated some 17,000 TCR beta sequences with specific HLA alleles at a false discovery rate of 0.05. A cluster of highly shared sequence variants was judged likely to be a technical artifact of the sequencing pipeline. A further reported finding was that TCR beta sequences accurately predicted the HLA-A and HLA-B alleles for most subjects in the first cohort. A later genetic analysis reported fewer N-insertions in productive TCRs among donors in an Asian-associated ancestry cluster than the approximately 670-donor mean. Immune exposure information for the cohort was limited to CMV serostatus. An earlier analysis of approximately 540 of the donors showed that most TCR beta V segments appeared in productive rearrangements either about 87% or about 30% of the time, which broadly matched IMGT annotations. HLA typing was unavailable for some donors at each locus, so association tests used only the typed subset. The study listed 150 to 200 TCR beta chains as associated with cytomegalovirus. Roughly uniform sequencing depth across donors was assumed in presence/absence analyses, although this assumption may not hold. Across donors, most TCR sequences were observed very rarely, whereas some public TCRs were present in many individuals. Several of the top co-occurrence clusters appeared to be linked to parvovirus B19, influenza, CMV and Epstein-Barr virus, according to a later analysis. Linkage disequilibrium might explain the correlated functional status among segregating V segments, but an unknown experimental factor could not be ruled out. The authors suggested that the approach could potentially be extended to other disease states and immunological phenotypes. Assigning TCR associations to individual alleles was difficult when HLA alleles, especially DR and DQ, strongly co-occurred. This cohort had only TCR beta chains sequenced, and the lack of alpha or paired-chain data limited which features could be detected. According to a later analysis, most CMV-associated TCR beta chains appeared to be HLA-restricted, and the HLA associations seemed to be driven largely by CMV exposure.

The method behind the library was the immunoSEQ multiplex PCR assay. A mixture of 60 forward primers for TCR Vbeta segments and 13 reverse primers for TCR Jbeta segments was used in the multiplex PCR. The CDR3 region of rearranged TCR beta genes was amplified from genomic DNA with a multiplex PCR assay. The Illumina HiSeq System was used to sequence the amplified TCR beta libraries as 87-base-pair reads. In the paper's pipeline: Across the 666 repertoires, a later analysis counted 80 million or so unique TCR beta chains, roughly 11 million of which were shared by at least two donors. Raw reads were error-corrected and collapsed into unique sequences by a nearest-neighbor algorithm in which closely related sequences were merged to remove PCR and sequencing errors. To assign V, D and J gene segments, CDR3 sequences were aligned to IMGT reference sequences. For a sequence to be retained, at least a six-nucleotide match to both a V gene segment and a J gene segment was required. A rearrangement counted as productive if the CDR3 had no stop codons and remained in frame with V and J, and every other rearrangement counted as non-productive. CDR3 was defined according to IMGT convention as the region running from the second conserved V-encoded cysteine to the conserved J-encoded phenylalanine. The earlier analysis of 587 of the donors excluded sequences that lacked an unambiguous match to a single V gene segment. An earlier analysis of 450 to 650 of the donors called V segments functional above 56.7% productive rearrangements and segregating when the between-donor standard deviation exceeded 5%. A statistical classification framework was developed to diagnose cytomegalovirus status using the catalog of TCR beta chain sequences. In a later analysis, V and J genes were assigned by comparing TCR nucleotide sequences against IMGT/GENE-DB human TR gene sequences. Using the TCRdist pipeline, a later analysis assigned CDR3 sequences along with most-parsimonious VDJ recombination scenarios. In a later analysis, each TCR beta chain was defined by its CDR3 amino acid sequence together with its V-gene family, and reads without a unique V-gene family were excluded. A later analysis removed roughly 590 highly shared, low-generation-probability nucleotide sequences to deal with suspected cross-contamination and a sequencing artifact. A later analysis calculated a clonal expansion index for each public chain from normalized within-repertoire ranks of inferred template counts. In a later analysis, generation probabilities were computed with a VDJ recombination model fitted to out-of-frame rearrangements, and the resulting probabilities were checked against IGoR. Hypergeometric tests were used in a later analysis to score TCR-TCR, TCR-HLA and TCR-CMV co-occurrence, with a repertoire-size bias correction applied to the TCR pairs. In a later analysis, false discovery rates were estimated by permuting HLA or CMV assignments 20 times. In a later analysis, co-occurring TCRs were grouped with DBSCAN, and TCRdist sequence similarity was added when clustering was performed within HLA-allele-positive subsets. Repertoires with fewer than 30,000 or more than 120,000 public chains were left out of co-occurrence clustering, as were four to six repertoires with anomalous nucleotide sharing. TCRdb took this table from immuneACCESS and kept in-frame rearrangements with V and J called. Such tables lack part of the clones; where checked against another copy, unresolved V genes explain under half of the gap, and the rest is unexplained. V, J and clone size reflect that table, while D and trimming were determined from the DNA. For this sample there are approximately 210,000 clones; about 81% appear just once. Together, the top ten hold less than 2% of the sample.

In the case of this clone: Its antigen target is currently unknown. Per-nucleotide qualities are absent, and no much larger clonotype sits a single base away.

From V the trimming removes 8 bases and from J it removes 4 bases, while the gene matches leave 4 bases of the junction unaccounted for. CDR1 is given as SNHLY and CDR2 as FYNNEI, both from the germline V gene. The CDR3 starts with the cysteine, ends with the phenylalanine, and has 13 residues. Here the CDR3 DNA is all that survives: 39 bases in frame from base 1. The cohort consisted of 600 to 750 healthy bone marrow donors. Cohort members were all nominally healthy when sampled, although unrecorded immune exposures were likely present. The donor was CMV seronegative and belonged to the group of around 350 seronegative cohort members. A peripheral blood sample was provided by each donor, and peripheral blood mononuclear cells were used for TCR beta sequencing. The Qiagen DNeasy Blood Extraction Kit was used to extract genomic DNA from the blood cell samples.

The chain is assembled from TRBV2 and TRBJ2-1; TRBD1 aligns with 8 central bases. Sequencing was carried out using PBMCs. The clonotype comes from a man aged 18 to 29 in good health and CMV-seronegative. DNA sequence: TGTGCCAGCTGGCAGGGGGCTTACAATGAGCAGTTCTTC. It translates as CASWQGAYNEQFF.